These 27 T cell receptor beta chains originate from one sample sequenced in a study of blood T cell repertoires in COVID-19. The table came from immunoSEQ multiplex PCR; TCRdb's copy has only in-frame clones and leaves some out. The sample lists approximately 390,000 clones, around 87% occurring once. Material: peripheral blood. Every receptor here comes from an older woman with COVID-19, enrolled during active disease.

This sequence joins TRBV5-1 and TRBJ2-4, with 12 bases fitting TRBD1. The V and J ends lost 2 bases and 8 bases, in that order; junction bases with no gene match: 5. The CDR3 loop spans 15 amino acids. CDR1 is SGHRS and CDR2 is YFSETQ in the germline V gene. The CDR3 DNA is TGCGCCAGCAGCTTAGGGACAGGGGGCGTGGACATTCAGTACTTC. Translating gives CASSLGTGGVDIQYF. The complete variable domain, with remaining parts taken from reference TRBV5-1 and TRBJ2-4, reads KAGVTQTPRYLIKTRGQQVTLSCSPISGHRSVSWYQQTPGQGLQFLFEYFSETQRNKGNFPGRFSGRQFSNSRSEMNVSTLELGDSALYLCASSLGTGGVDIQYFGAGTRLSVL.

This CDR3 is CATSGGDRPYEQYF. CDR3 coding DNA: TGTGCCACCAGTGGCGGGGACAGGCCCTACGAGCAGTACTTC. J is TRBJ2-7 and V is TRBV24-1, with 8 positions matching TRBD1. Trimming cost V 5 bases and J 2 bases; bases outside gene matches: 4. This CDR3 spans 14 amino acids. Germline CDR1 is KGHDR and CDR2 is SFDVKD.

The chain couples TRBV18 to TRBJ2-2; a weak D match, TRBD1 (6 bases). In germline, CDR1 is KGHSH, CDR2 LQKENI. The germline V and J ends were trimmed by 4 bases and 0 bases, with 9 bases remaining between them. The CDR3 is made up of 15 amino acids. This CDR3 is CASSRQAPNTGELFF. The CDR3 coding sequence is TGTGCCAGCTCACGACAGGCTCCGAACACCGGGGAGCTGTTTTTT.

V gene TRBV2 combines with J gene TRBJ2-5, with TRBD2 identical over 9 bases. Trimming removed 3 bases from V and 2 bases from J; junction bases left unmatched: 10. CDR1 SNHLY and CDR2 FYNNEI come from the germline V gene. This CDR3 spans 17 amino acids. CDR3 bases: TGTGCCAGCAGTGATCCCAAAATAGCGGGAGTACAAGAGACCCAGTACTTC. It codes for CASSDPKIAGVQETQYF.

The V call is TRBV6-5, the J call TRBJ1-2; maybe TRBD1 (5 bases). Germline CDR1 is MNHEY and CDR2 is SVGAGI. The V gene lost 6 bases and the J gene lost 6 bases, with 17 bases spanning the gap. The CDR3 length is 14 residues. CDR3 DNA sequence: TGTGCCAGCAGCCATGCGGGGGGTAGTGATGGCTACACCTTC. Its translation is CASSHAGGSDGYTF.

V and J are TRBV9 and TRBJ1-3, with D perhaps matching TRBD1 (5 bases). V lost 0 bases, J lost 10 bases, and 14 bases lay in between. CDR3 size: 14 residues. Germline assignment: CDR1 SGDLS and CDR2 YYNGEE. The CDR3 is CASSVEAGLVTIYF. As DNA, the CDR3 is TGTGCCAGCAGCGTAGAAGCGGGGCTGGTAACCATATATTTT.

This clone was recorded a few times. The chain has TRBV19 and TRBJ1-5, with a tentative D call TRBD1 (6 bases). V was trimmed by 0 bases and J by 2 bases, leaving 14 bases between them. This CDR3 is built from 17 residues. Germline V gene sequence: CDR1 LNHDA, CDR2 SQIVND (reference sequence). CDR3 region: CASSIDPRGGGNQPQHF. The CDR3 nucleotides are TGTGCCAGTAGTATAGATCCCCGAGGGGGAGGCAATCAGCCCCAGCATTTT.

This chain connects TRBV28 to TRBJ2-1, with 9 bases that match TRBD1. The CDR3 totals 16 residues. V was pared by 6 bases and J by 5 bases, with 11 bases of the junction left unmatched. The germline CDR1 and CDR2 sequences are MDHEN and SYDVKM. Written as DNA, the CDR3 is TGTGCCAGCAGAGGACCGGGACAGGGCACAAACAATGAGCAGTTCTTC. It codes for CASRGPGQGTNNEQFF.

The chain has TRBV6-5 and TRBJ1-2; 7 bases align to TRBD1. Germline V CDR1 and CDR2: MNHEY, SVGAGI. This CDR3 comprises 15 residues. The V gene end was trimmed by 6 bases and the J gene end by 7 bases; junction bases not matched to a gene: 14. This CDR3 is CASRGGQPSKRGYTF. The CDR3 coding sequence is TGTGCCAGCAGGGGGGGACAGCCATCTAAACGTGGCTACACCTTC.

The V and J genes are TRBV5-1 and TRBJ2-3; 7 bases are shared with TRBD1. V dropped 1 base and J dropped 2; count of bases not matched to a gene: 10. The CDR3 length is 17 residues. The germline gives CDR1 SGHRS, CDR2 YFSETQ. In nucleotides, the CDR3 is TGCGCCAGCAGCTTGCTCTATCGGGACAGCTTCACAGATACGCAGTATTTT. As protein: CASSLLYRDSFTDTQYF.

The CDR3 coding sequence is TGTGCCAGCAGGACAGGGTCTGGGGCCAACGTCCTGACTTTC. This gives the protein CASRTGSGANVLTF. The V gene is TRBV28, the J gene TRBJ2-6; 7 bases are a match to TRBD1. The CDR3 sequence is 14 residues long. V was pared by 6 bases and J by 1 base, with 0 bases of the junction left unmatched. Germline assignment: CDR1 MDHEN and CDR2 SYDVKM.

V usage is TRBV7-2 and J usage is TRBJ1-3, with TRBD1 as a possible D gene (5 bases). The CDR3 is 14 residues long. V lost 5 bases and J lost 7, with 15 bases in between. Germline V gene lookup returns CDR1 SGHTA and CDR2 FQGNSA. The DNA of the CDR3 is TGTGCCAGCAGCGGGGGGAGGGGTAGGAACACCATATATTTT. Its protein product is CASSGGRGRNTIYF.

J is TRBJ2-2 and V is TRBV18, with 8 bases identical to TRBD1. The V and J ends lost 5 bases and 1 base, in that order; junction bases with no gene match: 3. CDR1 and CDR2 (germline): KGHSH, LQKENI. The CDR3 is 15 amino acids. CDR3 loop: CASSNGTGNTGELFF. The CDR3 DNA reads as TGTGCCAGCTCAAATGGGACAGGGAACACCGGGGAGCTGTTTTTT.

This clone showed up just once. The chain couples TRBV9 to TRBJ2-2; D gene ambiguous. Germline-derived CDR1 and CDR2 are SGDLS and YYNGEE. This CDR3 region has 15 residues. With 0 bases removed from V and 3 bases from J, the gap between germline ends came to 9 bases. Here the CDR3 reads CASSVAPPDTGELFF. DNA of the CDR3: TGTGCCAGCAGCGTAGCGCCCCCGGACACCGGGGAGCTGTTTTTT.

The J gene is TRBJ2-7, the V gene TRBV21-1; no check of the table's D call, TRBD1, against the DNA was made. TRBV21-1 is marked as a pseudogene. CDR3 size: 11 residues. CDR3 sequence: CASSSQGEQYF. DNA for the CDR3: TGTGCCAGCAGCAGCCAGGGGGAGCAGTACTTC.

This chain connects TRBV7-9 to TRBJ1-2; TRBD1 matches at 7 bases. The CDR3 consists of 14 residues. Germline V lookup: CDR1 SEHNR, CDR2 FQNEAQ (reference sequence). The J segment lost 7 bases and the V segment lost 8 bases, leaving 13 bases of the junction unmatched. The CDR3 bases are TGTGCCAGCGGTGGAGACAGGGCTTATCCTGGCTACACCTTC. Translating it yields CASGGDRAYPGYTF.

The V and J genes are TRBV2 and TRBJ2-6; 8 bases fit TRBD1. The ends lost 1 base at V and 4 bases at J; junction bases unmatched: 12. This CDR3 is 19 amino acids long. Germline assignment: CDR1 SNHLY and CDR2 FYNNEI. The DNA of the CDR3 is TGTGCCAGCAGTGAAGGCTCGCCAGGGGGCTCCCTCGGGGCCAACGTCCTGACTTTC. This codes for CASSEGSPGGSLGANVLTF.

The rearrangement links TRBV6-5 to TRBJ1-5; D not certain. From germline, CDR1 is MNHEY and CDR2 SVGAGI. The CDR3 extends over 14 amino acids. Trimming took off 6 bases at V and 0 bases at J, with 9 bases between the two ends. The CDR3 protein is CASSGQNSNQPQHF. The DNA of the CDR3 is TGTGCCAGCAGCGGTCAAAATAGCAATCAGCCCCAGCATTTT.

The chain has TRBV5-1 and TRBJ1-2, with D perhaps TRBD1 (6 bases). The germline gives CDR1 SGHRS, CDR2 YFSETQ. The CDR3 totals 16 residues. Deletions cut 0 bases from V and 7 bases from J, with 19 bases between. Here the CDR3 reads CASSLGGQDLGGGYTF. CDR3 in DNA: TGCGCCAGCAGCTTGGGGGGACAAGATTTAGGTGGTGGCTACACCTTC.

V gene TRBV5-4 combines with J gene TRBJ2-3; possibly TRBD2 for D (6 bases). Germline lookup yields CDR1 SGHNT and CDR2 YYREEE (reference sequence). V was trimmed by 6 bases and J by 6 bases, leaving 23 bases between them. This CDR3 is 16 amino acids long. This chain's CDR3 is CASNRESNLGWDTQYF. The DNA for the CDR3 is TGTGCCAGCAACCGGGAGTCGAATTTAGGGTGGGATACGCAGTATTTT.

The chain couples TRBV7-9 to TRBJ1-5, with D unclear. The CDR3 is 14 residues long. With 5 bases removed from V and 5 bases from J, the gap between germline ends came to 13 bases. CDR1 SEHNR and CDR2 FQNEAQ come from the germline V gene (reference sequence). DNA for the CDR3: TGTGCCAGCAGCGCTGGAGGTATCTATCAGCCCCAGCATTTT. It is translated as CASSAGGIYQPQHF.

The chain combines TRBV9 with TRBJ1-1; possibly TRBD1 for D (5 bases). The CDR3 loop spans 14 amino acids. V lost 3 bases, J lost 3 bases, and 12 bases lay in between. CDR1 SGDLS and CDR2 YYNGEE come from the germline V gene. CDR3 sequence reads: CASSATGTHTEAFF. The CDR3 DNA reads TGTGCCAGCAGCGCAACCGGGACTCACACTGAAGCTTTCTTT.

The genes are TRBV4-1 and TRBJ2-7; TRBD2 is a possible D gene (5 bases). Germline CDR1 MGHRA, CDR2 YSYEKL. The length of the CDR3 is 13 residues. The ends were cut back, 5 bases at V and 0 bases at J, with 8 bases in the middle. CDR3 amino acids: CASSVRDSYEQYF. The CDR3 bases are TGCGCCAGCAGCGTCCGGGACTCCTACGAGCAGTACTTC.

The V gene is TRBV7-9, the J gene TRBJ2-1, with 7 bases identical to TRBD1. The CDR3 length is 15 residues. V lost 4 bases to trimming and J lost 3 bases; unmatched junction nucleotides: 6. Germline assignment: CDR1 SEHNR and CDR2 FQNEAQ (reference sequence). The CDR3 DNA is TGTGCCAGCAGCTCACCGACAGGGTTCTACAATGAGCAGTTCTTC. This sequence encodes CASSSPTGFYNEQFF.

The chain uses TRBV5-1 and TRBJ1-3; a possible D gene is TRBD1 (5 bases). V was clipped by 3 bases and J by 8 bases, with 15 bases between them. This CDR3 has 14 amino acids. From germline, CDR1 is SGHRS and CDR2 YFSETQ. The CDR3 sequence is CASSSGRGGDTIYF. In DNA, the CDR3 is TGCGCCAGCAGCTCGGGACGTGGCGGGGACACCATATATTTT.

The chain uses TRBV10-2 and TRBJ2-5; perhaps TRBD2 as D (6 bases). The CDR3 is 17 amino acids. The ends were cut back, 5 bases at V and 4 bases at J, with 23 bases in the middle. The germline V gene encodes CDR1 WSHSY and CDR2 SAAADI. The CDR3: CASSHPSSPSGGETQYF. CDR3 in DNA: TGCGCCAGCAGTCATCCATCATCGCCCTCCGGGGGAGAGACCCAGTACTTC.

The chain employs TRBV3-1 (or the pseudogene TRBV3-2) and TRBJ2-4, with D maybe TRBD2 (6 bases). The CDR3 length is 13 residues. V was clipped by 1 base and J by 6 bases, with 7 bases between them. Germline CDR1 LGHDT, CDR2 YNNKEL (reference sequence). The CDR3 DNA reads TGTGCCAGCAGCCAAGTAGCGGCAAACATTCAGTACTTC. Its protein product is CASSQVAANIQYF.